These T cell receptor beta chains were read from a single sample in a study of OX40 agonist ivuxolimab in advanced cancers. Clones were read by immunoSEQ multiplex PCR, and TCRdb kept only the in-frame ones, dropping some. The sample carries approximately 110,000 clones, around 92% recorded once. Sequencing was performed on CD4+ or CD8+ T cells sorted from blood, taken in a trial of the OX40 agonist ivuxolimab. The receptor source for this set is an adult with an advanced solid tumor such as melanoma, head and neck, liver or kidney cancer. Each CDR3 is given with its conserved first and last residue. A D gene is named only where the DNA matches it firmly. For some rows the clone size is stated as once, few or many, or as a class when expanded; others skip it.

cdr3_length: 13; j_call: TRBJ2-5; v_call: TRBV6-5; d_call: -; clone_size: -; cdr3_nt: TGTGCCAGCAGATTACTTGGGAGAGAGACCCAGTACTTC; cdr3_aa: CASRLLGRETQYF
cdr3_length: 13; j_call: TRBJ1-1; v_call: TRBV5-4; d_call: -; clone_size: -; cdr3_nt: TGTGCCAGCAGCCTGGGAGGGGGGGAAGAAGCTTTCTTT; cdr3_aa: CASSLGGGEEAFF
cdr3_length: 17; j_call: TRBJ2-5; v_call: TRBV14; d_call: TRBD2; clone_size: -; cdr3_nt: TGTGCCAGCAGCCCCGGGACTAGCGGCAACCGCCAAGAGACCCAGTACTTC; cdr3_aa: CASSPGTSGNRQETQYF
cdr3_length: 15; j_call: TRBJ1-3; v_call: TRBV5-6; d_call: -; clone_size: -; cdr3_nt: TGTGCCAGCAGCTTGTTCGGTCTTACTGGAAACACCATATATTTT; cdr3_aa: CASSLFGLTGNTIYF
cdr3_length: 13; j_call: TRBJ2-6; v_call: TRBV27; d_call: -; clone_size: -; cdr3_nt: TGTGCCAGCAGTACGCCTGGGGCCAACGTCCTGACTTTC; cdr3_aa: CASSTPGANVLTF
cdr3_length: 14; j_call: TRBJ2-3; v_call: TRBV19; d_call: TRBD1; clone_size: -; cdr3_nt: TGTGCCAGTAGTACCCGACAGGGGACAGATACGCAGTATTTT; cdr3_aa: CASSTRQGTDTQYF
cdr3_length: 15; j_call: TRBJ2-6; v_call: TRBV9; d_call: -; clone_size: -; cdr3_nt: TGTGCCAGCAGCGCCTACCTATCTGGGGCCAACGTCCTGACTTTC; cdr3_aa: CASSAYLSGANVLTF
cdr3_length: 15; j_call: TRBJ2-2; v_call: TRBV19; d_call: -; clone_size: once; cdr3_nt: TGTGCCAGTAGTATAGAAGGTAGGCCGACCGGGGAGCTGTTTTTT; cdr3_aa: CASSIEGRPTGELFF
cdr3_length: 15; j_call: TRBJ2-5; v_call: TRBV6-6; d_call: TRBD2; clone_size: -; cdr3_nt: TGTGCCAGCAGTTTCGGACTAGCGGGAGCCGAAACCCAGTACTTC; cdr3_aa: CASSFGLAGAETQYF
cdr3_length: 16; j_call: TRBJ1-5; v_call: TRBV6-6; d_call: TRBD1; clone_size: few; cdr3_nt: TGTGCCAGCAGTACTCGGGACAGTGTTGGCAATCAGCCCCAGCATTTT; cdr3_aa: CASSTRDSVGNQPQHF
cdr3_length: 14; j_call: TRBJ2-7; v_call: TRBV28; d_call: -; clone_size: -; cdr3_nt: TGTGCCAGCAGCCCCGCAGAGGCAGGGTACGAGCAGTACTTC; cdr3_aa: CASSPAEAGYEQYF
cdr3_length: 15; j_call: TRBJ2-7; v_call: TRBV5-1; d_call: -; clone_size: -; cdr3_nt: TGCGCCAGCAGCTTGTGGGCCGAAGCTAACTACGAGCAGTACTTC; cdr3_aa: CASSLWAEANYEQYF
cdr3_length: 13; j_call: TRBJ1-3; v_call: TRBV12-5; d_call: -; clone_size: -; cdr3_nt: TGTGCTAGTGGTTTGGAGTCTGGAAACACCATATATTTT; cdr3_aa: CASGLESGNTIYF
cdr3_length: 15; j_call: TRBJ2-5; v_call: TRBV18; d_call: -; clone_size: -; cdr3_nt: TGTGCCAGCTCACCGTCTCTCTTACCCCAAGAGACCCAGTACTTC; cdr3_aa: CASSPSLLPQETQYF
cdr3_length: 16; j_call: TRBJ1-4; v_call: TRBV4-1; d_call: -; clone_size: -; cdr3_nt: TGCGCCAGCAGCCAAGGCCCGTTGGGATCTAATGAAAAACTGTTTTTT; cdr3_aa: CASSQGPLGSNEKLFF
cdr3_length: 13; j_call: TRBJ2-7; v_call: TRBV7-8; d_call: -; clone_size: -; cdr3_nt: TGTGCCAGCAGCCGGACTGCCTCCTACGAGCAGTACTTC; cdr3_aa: CASSRTASYEQYF
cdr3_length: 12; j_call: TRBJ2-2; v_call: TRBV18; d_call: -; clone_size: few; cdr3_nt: TGTGCCAGCTCTAGTGAGACCGGGGAGCTGTTTTTT; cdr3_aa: CASSSETGELFF
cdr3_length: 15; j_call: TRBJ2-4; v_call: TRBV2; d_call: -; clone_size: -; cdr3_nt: TGTGCCAGCAGTGACGGGGGACTAGCCAAAAACATTCAGTACTTC; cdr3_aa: CASSDGGLAKNIQYF
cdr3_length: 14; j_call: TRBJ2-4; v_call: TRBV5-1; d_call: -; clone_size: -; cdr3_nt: TGCGCCAGCAGCTTGTCGGGGCCCAAAAACATTCAGTACTTC; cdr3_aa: CASSLSGPKNIQYF
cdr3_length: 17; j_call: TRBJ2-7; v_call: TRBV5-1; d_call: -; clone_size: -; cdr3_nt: TGCGCCAGCAGCTTGGACAGGGTCCAAAGTTCACCCCTCGAGCAGTACTTC; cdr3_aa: CASSLDRVQSSPLEQYF
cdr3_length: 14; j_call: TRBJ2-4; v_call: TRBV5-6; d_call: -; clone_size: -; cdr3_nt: TGTGCCAGCAGCCCGCCGTTAGCCAAAAACATTCAGTACTTC; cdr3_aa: CASSPPLAKNIQYF
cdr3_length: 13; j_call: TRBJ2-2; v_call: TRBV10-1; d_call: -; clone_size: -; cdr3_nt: TGCGCCAGCAGGCCGGGGTCCGCCGGGGAGCTGTTTTTT; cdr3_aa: CASRPGSAGELFF
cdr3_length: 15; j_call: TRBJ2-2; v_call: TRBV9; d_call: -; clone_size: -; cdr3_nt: TGTGCCAGCAGCGTATTTTCCTTGAACACCGGGGAGCTGTTTTTT; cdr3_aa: CASSVFSLNTGELFF
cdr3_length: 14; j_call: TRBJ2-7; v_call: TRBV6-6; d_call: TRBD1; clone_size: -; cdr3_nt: TGTGCCAGCAGTTCGACAGGGGTCTCCTACGAGCAGTACTTC; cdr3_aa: CASSSTGVSYEQYF
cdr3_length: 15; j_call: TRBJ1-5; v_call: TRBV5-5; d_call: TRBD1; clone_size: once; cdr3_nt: TGTGCCAGCAACCCAGGGGGCGGAAGCAATCAGCCCCAGCATTTT; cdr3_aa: CASNPGGGSNQPQHF
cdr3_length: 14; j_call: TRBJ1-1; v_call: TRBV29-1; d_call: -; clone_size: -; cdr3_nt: TGCAGCGTTGAAGTGTTTGTCGAAAGCACTGAAGCTTTCTTT; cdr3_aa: CSVEVFVESTEAFF
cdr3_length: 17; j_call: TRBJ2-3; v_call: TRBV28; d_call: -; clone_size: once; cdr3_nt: TGTGCCAGCAGTTTATCACCGGGACGCACTAGCACAGATACGCAGTATTTT; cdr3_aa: CASSLSPGRTSTDTQYF
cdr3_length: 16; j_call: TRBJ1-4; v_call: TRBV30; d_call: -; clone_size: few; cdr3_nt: TGTGCCTGGAGTGTAGAGAATTCCCTGTGGGGGGAAAAACTGTTTTTT; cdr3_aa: CAWSVENSLWGEKLFF
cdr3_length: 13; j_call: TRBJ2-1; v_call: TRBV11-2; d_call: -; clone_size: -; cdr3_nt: TGTGCCAGCAGCTTGGAACGTGGCTATGAGCAGTTCTTC; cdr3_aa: CASSLERGYEQFF
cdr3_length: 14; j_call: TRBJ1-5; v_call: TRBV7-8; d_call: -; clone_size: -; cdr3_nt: TGTGCCAGCAGCTCGGGACCGATCAATCAGCCCCAGCATTTT; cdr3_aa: CASSSGPINQPQHF
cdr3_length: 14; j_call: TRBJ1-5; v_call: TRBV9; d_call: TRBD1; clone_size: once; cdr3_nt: TGTGCCAGCAGCGTGGAGGGGGCTGGGCAGCCCCAGCATTTT; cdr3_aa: CASSVEGAGQPQHF
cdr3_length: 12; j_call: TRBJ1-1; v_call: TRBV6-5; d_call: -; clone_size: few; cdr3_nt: TGTGCCAGCAGAGAGGGGGTAGCTGAAGCTTTCTTT; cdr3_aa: CASREGVAEAFF
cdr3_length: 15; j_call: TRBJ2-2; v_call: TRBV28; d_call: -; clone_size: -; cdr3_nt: TGTGCCAGCAGTTGGGCCGCCGCGAACACCGGGGAGCTGTTTTTT; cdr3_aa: CASSWAAANTGELFF
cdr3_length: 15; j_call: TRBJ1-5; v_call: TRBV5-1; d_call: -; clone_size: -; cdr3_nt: TGCGCCAGCAGCTTGGATGGGGGCAGCAATCAGCCCCAGCATTTT; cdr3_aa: CASSLDGGSNQPQHF